This T cell receptor (beta chain) was sequenced during a study of human T cells and chemical hapten exposure. In this sample, this clonotype turned up a few times. From the RACE reads, TCRdb called clonotypes with MiXCR, one entry per CDR3 protein. The sample yields tens of thousands of distinct CDR3 sequences, around 7.9% seen once. The germline V and J ends were trimmed by 1 base and 0 bases, with 7 bases remaining between them. The CDR3 totals 15 residues. Germline V gene data show CDR1 as SGHVS and CDR2 as FQNEAQ. Time point meaning: patch test 2, 6 weeks after DPC sensitization. Treatment defined: therapeutic diphenylcyclopropenone sensitization with weekly scalp DPC.

This receptor was identified in a woman aged 50 to 60 with alopecia areata. Some clones in this sample may be carry-over from other donors' samples. The input for sequencing was whole blood, taken in connection with sensitization to the hapten diphenylcyclopropenone (DPC). J is TRBJ1-5 and V is TRBV7-8, with D hard to call. The chain's CDR3 is CASSLGGHSNQPQHF. CDR3 nucleotides: TGTGCCAGCAGCTTAGGAGGCCATAGCAATCAGCCCCAGCATTTT.